A single sample is the source of the 3 T cell receptor beta chains below, sequenced in a study of cytomegalovirus exposure and HLA in healthy donors. Researchers ran the PCR with 60 Vbeta and 13 Jbeta primers. Sequenced by immunoSEQ multiplex PCR; TCRdb stores in-frame clones only, minus some. Of some 120,000 clones listed, over 60% are singletons. Sequencing was done on a sample of PBMCs. These receptors came from a man aged 25-45 years in good health and CMV-seropositive.

The chain has TRBV30 and TRBJ1-6, with D uncertain. Germline CDR1 reads GTSNPN; CDR2 reads SVGIG (reference sequence). The CDR3 is 14 residues long. The V end lost 1 base, the J end lost 9 bases, and 13 bases lay between the germline ends. DNA of the CDR3: TGTGCCTGGAGTGACGGTGGTTATGGTTCACCCCTCCACTTT. Residues: CAWSDGGYGSPLHF.

This clone has only one observation. This chain connects TRBV19 to TRBJ1-6, with 9 bases lining up with TRBD1. The CDR3 loop spans 15 amino acids. CDR1 is LNHDA and CDR2 is SQIVND in the germline V gene (reference sequence). V lost 3 bases and J lost 10; bases outside the gene matches: 7. The CDR3 sequence: CASSMDRGSGSPLHF. The CDR3, as DNA: TGTGCCAGTAGTATGGACAGGGGTTCGGGATCACCCCTCCACTTT.

The chain employs TRBV10-3 and TRBJ2-3; the D gene is possibly TRBD2 (6 bases). The V and J ends lost 2 bases and 2 bases respectively, with 11 bases between them. This CDR3 spans 15 amino acids. Germline V CDR1 and CDR2: ENHRY, SYGVKD. For the CDR3, the DNA is TGTGCCATCAGTGAGCCCGGACTACCCACAGATACGCAGTATTTT. This gives the protein CAISEPGLPTDTQYF.